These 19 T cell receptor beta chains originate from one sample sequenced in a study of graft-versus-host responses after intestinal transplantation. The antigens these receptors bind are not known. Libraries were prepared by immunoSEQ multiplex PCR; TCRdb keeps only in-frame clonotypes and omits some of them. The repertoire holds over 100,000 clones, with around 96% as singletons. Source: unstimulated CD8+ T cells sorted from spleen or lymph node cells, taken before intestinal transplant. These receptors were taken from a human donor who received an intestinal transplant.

CDR3 DNA: TGTGCCAGCAGTTCCGCGGACAGCTACGAGCAGTACTTC. It specifies CASSSADSYEQYF. The chain joins TRBV6-5 to TRBJ2-7; the D gene is possibly TRBD1 (6 bases). The V gene's germline CDR1 is MNHEY and CDR2 SVGAGI. The CDR3 has 13 residues. Trimming removed 4 bases at V and 3 bases at J, with 10 bases between.

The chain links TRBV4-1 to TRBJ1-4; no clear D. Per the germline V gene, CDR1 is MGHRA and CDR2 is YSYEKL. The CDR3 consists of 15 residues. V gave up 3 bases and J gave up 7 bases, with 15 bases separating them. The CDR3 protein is CASSHSPPRGEKLFF. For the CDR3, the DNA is TGCGCCAGCAGCCATTCCCCCCCCCGCGGTGAAAAACTGTTTTTT.

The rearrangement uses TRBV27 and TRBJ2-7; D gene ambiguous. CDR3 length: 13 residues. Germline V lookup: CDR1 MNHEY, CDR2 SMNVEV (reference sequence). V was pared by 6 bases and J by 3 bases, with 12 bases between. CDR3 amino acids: CASSTILGYEQYF. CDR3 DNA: TGTGCCAGCAGCACAATCCTGGGCTACGAGCAGTACTTC.

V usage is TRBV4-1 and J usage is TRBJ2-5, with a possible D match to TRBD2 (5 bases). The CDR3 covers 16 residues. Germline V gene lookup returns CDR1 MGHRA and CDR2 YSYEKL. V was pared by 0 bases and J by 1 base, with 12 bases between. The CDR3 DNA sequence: TGCGCCAGCAGCCAAGATTCCAACGCGGGCCAAGAGACCCAGTACTTC. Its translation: CASSQDSNAGQETQYF.

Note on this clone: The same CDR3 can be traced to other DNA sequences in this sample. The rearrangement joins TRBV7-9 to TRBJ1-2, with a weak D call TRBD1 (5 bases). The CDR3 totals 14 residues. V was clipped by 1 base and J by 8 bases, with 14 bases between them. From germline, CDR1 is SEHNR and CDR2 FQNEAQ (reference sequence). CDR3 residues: CASSLGGGTAGYTF. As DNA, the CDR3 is TGTGCCAGCAGCTTAGGGGGGGGGACGGCGGGCTACACCTTC.

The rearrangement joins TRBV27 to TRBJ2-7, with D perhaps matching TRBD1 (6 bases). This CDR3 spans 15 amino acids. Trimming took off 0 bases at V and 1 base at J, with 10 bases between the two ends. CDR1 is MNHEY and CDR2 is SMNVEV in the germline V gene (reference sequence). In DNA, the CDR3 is TGTGCCAGCAGTTTATCGGGGGCAGGATCCTACGAGCAGTACTTC. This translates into CASSLSGAGSYEQYF.

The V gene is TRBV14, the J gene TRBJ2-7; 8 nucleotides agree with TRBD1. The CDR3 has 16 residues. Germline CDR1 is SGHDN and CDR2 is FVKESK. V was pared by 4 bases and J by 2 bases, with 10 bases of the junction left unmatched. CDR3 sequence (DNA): TGTGCCAGCAGCCCGGCTGAGACAGGGGAGGCCTACGAGCAGTACTTC. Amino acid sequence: CASSPAETGEAYEQYF.

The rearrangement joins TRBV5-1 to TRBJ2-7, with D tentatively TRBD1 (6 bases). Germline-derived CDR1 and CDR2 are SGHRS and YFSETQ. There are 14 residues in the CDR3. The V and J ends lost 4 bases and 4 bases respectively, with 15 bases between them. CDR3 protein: CASSVQTGEYEQYF. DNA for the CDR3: TGCGCCAGCAGCGTGCAGACAGGCGAGTACGAGCAGTACTTC. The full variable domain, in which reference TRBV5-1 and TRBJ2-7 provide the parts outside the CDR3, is KAGVTQTPRYLIKTRGQQVTLSCSPISGHRSVSWYQQTPGQGLQFLFEYFSETQRNKGNFPGRFSGRQFSNSRSEMNVSTLELGDSALYLCASSVQTGEYEQYFGPGTRLTVT.

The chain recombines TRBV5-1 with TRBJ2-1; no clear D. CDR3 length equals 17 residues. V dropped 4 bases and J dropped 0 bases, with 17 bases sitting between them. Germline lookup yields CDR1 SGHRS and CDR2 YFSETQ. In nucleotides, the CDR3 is TGCGCCAGCAGCCCCCCGGAAAGCTCAACCTCCTACAATGAGCAGTTCTTC. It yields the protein CASSPPESSTSYNEQFF.

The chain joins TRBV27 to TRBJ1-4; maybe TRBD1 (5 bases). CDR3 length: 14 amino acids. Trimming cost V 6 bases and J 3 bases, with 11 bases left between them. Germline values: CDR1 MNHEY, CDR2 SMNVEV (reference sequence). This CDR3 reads CASRGDGANEKLFF. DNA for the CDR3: TGTGCCAGCAGAGGGGATGGGGCTAATGAAAAACTGTTTTTT. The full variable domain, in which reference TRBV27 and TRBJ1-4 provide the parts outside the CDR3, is EAQVTQNPRYLITVTGKKLTVTCSQNMNHEYMSWYRQDPGLGLRQIYYSMNVEVTDKGDVPEGYKVSRKEKRNFPLILESPSPNQTSLYFCASRGDGANEKLFFGSGTQLSVL.

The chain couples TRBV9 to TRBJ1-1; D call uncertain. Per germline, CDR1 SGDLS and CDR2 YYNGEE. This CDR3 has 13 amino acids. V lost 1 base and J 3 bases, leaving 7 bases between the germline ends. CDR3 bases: TGTGCCAGCAGCGTACTCCGGGACACTGAAGCTTTCTTT. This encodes CASSVLRDTEAFF.

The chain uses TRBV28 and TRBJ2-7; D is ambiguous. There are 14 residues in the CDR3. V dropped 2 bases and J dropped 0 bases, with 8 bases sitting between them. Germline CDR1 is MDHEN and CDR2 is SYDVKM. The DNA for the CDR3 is TGTGCCAGCAGTTTAGGTCAGAACTCCTACGAGCAGTACTTC. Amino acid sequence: CASSLGQNSYEQYF.

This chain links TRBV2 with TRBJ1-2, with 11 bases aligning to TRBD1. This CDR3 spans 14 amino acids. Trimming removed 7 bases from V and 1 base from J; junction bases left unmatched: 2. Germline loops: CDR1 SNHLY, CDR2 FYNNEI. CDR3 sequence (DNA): TGTGCCAGCACCGGGACAGGGGGTAACTATGGCTACACCTTC. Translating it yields CASTGTGGNYGYTF.

The CDR3 DNA reads as TGTGCCAGCAGCGGACAGATCCCCTACGAGCAGTACTTC. Encoded protein: CASSGQIPYEQYF. The V gene is TRBV9, the J gene TRBJ2-7, with D maybe TRBD1 (5 bases). The CDR3 totals 13 residues. The V gene lost 3 bases and the J gene lost 2 bases, with 9 bases spanning the gap. Germline CDR1 reads SGDLS; CDR2 reads YYNGEE.

CDR3 DNA sequence: TGCGCCAGCAGCCAAGCTAGGGGGGCCCCCTACGAGCAGTACTTC. Its protein is CASSQARGAPYEQYF. This chain uses TRBV4-3 with TRBJ2-7; possibly TRBD1 or TRBD2 for D (6 bases each). This CDR3 has 15 residues. The germline V gene has CDR1 LGHNA and CDR2 YSLEER. V lost 1 base and J lost 2, with 12 bases in between.

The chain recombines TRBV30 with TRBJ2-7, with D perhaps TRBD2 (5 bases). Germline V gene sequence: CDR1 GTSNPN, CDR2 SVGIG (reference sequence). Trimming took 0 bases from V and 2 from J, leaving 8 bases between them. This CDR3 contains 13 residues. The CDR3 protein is CAWSVLGAYEQYF. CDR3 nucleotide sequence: TGTGCCTGGAGTGTACTGGGAGCCTACGAGCAGTACTTC.

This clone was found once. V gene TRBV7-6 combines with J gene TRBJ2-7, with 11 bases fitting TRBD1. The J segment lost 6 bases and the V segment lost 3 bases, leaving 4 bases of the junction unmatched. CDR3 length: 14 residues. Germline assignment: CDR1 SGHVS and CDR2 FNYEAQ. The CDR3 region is CASSFGQGAIEQYF. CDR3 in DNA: TGTGCCAGCAGCTTCGGACAGGGGGCAATCGAGCAGTACTTC. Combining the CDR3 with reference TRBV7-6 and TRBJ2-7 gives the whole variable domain GAGVSQSPRYKVTKRGQDVALRCDPISGHVSLYWYRQALGQGPEFLTYFNYEAQQDKSGLPNDRFSAERPEGSISTLTIQRTEQRDSAMYRCASSFGQGAIEQYFGPGTRLTVT.

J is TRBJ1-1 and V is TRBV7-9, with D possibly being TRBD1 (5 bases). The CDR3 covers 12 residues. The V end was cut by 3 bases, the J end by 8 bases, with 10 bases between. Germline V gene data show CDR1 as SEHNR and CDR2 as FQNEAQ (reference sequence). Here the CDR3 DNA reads TGTGCCAGCAGCTTGCGGGGGGTCGAAGCTTTCTTT. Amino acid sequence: CASSLRGVEAFF.

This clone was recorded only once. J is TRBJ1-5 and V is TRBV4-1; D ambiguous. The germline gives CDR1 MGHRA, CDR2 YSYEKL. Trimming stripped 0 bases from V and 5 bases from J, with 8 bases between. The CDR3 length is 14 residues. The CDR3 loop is CASSQDMTDQPQHF. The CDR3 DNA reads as TGCGCCAGCAGCCAAGATATGACCGATCAGCCCCAGCATTTT.